This TCR beta chain was captured by sequencing in a study of chemoradiotherapy in HPV16-positive cancers. Study-level background: Functional T-cell assays on a couple of HPV16-positive patients' cells defined candidate HPV-specific clones and common TCR motifs. Broader study findings: Better recurrence-free survival went with HPV-responsive T-cell expansion in HPV16-positive patients. Candidate HPV-specific clones and E7-related TCR motifs grew in tumor during treatment.

With respect to this clone: Antigen: not known.

Profiled with immunoSEQ multiplex PCR; TCRdb holds only in-frame clones, not every one. Here the sample spans 12,000 or so clones, around 84% being singletons. V gave up 4 bases and J gave up 9 bases, with 21 bases separating them. This CDR3 has 15 amino acids. The V gene's germline CDR1 is SGHDN and CDR2 FVKESK. Repertoires were sampled repeatedly during chemoradiotherapy. This chain uses TRBV14 with TRBJ1-2, with D maybe TRBD1 (5 bases). The sample consisted of blood, taken from a patient who underwent chemoradiotherapy. The TCR was taken from a human donor with HPV-associated anogenital cancer. CDR3 sequence: CASSRYGGVFESYTF. The CDR3 coding sequence is TGTGCCAGCAGCCGTTATGGAGGGGTTTTCGAAAGCTACACCTTC.